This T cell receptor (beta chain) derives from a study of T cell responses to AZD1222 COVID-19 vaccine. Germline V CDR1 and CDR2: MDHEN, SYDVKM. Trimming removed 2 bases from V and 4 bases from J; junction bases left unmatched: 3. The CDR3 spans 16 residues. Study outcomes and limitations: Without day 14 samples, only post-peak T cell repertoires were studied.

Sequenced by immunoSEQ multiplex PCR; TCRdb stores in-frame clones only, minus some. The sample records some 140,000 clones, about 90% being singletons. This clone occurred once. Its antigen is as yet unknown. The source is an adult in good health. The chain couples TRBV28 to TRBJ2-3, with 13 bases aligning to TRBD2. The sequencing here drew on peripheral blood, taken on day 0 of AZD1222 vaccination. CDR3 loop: CASSLEGLAGSDTQYF. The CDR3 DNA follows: TGTGCCAGCAGTTTAGAGGGACTAGCGGGATCAGATACGCAGTATTTT. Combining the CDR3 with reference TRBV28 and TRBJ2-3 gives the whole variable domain DVKVTQSSRYLVKRTGEKVFLECVQDMDHENMFWYRQDPGLGLRLIYFSYDVKMKEKGDIPEGYSVSREKKERFSLILESASTNQTSMYLCASSLEGLAGSDTQYFGPGTRLTVL.